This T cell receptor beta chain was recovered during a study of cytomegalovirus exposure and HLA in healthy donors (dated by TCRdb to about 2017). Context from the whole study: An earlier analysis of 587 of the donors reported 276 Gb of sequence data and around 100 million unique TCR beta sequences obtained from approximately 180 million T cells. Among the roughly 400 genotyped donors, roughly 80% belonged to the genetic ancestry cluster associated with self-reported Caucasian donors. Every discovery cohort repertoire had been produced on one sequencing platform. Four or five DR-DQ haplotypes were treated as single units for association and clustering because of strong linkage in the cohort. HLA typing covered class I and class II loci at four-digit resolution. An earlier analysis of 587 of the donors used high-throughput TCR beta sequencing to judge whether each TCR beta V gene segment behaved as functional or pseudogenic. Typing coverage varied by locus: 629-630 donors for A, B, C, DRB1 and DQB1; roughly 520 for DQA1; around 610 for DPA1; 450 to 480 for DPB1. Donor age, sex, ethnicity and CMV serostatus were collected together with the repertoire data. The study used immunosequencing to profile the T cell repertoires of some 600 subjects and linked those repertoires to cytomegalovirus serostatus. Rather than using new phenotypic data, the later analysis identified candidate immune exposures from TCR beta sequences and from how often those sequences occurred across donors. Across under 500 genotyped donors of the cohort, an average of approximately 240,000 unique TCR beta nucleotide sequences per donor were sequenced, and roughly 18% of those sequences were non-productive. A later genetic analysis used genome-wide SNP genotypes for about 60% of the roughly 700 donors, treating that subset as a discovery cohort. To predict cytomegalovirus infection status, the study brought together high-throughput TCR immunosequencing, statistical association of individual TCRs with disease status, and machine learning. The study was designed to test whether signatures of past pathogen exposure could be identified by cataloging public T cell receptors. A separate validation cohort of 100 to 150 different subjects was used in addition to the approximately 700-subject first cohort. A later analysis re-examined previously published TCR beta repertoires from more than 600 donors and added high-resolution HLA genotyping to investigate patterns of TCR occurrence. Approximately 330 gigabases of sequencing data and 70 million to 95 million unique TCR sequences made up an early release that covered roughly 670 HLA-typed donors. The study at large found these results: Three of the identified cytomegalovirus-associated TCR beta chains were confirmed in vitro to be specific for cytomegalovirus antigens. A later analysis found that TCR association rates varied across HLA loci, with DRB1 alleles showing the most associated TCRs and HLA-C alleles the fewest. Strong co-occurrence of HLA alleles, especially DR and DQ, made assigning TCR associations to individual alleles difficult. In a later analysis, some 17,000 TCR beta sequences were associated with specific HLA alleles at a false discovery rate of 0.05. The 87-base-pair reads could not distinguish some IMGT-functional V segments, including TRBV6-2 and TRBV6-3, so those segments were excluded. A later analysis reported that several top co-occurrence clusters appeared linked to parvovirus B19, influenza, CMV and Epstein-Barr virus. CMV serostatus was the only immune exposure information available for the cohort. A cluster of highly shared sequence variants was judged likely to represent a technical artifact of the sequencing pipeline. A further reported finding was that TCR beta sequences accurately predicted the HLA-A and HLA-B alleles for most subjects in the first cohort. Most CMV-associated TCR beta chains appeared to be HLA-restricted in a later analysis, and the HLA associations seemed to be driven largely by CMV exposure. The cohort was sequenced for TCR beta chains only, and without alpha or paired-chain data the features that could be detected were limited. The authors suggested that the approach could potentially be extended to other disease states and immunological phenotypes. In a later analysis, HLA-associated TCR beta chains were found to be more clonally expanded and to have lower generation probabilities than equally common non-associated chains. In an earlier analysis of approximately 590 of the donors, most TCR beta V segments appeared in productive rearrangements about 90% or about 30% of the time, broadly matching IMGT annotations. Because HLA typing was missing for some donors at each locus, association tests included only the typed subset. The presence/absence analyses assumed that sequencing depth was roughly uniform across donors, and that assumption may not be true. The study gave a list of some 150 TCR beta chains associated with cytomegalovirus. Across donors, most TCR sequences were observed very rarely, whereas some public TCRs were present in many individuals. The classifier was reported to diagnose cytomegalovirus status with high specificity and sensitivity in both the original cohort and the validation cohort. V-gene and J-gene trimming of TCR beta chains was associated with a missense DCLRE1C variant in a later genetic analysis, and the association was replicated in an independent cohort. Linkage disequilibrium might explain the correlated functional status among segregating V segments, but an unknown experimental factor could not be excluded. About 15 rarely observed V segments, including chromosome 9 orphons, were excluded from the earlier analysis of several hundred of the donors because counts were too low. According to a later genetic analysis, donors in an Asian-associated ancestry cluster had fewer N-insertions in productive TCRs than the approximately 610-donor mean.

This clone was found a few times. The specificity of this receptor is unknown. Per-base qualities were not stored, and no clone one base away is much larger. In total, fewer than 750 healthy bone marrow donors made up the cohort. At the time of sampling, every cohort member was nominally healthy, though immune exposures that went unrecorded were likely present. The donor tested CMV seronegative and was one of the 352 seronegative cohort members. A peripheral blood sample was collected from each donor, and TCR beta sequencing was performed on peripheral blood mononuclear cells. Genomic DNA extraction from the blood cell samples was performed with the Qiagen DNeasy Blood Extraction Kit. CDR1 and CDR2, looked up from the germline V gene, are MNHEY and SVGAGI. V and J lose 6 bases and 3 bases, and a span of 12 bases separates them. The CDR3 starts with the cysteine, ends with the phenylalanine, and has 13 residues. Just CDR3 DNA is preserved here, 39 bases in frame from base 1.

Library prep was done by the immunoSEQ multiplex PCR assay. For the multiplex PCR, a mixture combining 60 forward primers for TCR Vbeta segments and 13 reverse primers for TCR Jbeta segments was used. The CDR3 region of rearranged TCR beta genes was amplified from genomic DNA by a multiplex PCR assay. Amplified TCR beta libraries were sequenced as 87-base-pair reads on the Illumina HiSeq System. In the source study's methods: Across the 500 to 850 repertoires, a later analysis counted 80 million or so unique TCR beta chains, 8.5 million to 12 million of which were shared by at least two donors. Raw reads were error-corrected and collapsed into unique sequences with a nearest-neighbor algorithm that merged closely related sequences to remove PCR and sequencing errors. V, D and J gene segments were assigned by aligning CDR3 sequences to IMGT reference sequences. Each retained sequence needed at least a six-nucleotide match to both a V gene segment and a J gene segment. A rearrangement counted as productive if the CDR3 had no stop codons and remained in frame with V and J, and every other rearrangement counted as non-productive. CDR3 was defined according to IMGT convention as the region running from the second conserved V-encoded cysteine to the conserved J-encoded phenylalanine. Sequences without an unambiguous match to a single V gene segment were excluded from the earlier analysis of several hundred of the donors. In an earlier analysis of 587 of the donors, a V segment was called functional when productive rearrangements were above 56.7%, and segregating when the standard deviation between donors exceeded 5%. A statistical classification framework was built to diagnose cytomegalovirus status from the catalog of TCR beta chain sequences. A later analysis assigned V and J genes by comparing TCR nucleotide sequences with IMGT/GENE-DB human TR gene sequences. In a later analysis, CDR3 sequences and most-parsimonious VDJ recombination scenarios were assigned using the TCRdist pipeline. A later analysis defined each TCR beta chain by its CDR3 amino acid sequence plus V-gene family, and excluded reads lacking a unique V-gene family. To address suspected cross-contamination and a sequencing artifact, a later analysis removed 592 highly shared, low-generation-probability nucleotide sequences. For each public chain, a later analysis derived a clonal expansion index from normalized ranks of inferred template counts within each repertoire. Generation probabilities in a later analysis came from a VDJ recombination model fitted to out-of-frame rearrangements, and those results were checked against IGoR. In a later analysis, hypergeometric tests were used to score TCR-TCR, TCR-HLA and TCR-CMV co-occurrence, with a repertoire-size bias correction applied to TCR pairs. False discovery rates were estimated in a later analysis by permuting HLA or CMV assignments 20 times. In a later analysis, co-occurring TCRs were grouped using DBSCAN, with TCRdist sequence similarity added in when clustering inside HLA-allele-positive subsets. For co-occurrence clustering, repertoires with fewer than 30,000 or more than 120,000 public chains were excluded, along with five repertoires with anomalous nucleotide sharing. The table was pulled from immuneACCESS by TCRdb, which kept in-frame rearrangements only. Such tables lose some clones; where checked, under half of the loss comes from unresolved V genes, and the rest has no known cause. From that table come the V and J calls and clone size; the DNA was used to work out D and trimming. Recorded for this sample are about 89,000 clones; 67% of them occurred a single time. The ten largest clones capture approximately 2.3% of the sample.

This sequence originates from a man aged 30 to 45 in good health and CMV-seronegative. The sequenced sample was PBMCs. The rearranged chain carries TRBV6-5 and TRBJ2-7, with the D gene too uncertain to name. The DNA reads TGTGCCAGCAGCCCTCCTGGCAGCTACGAGCAGTACTTC. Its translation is CASSPPGSYEQYF.